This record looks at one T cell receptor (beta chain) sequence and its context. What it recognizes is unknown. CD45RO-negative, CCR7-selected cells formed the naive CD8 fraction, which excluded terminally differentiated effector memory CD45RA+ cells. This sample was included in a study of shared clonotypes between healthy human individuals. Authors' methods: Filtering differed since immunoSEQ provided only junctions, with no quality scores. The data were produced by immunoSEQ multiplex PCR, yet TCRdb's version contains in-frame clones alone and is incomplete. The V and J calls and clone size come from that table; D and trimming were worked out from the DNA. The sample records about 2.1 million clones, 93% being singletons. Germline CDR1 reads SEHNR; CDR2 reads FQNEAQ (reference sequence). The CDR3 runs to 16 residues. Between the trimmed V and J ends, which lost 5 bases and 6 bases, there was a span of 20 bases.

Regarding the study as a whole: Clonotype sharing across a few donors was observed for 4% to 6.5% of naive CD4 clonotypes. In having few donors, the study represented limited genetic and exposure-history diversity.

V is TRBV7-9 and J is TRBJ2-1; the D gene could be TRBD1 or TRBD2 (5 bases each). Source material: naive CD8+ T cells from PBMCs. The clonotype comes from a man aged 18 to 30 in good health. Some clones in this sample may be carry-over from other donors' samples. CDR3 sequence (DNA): TGTGCCAGCAGCACCGCCCTTGGGACGCCCTCCAATGAGCAGTTCTTC. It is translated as CASSTALGTPSNEQFF.